This TCR beta chain was captured in a study of beta chain features in type 1 diabetes. Study conclusions and caveats: The naive, central memory and Treg TCRB repertoires of patients appeared to be more similar to one another than those of healthy donors. In type 1 diabetes patients, VDJ junctions had fewer insertions; deletions at these junctions were more frequent. TCRB rearrangement may or may not be influenced by HLA type; here this remained unresolved.

This clone was seen at least ten times. The antigen remains unidentified. Each of the CD4+ naive, central memory, regulatory and stem cell-like memory populations was sorted via CD45RO/CCR7/CD25/CD127/CD95/CD27. The sequenced template was cDNA made from the entire isolated RNA. Profiling relied on immunoSEQ multiplex PCR, and the TCRdb table lists in-frame clones only, not all of them. The sample holds about 220,000 clones, 9.5% to 13% seen once. This clonotype originated in a man between 18 and 35 years old in good health. Material for sequencing was central memory CD4+ T cells from blood.

The CDR3 coding sequence is TGTGCCAGTGAGAAAAAGGGACAGGGAGGTGAAAAACTGTTTTTT. Translation: CASEKKGQGGEKLFF. V gene TRBV2 combines with J gene TRBJ1-4; TRBD1 matches at 9 bases. The V gene's germline CDR1 is SNHLY and CDR2 FYNNEI. J lost 7 bases, V lost 9 bases, and 12 bases had no gene match. The CDR3 spans 15 residues. The whole variable domain, filled in from reference TRBV2 and TRBJ1-4, reads EPEVTQTPSHQVTQMGQEVILRCVPISNHLYFYWYRQILGQKVEFLVSFYNNEISEKSEIFDDQFSVERPDGSNFTLKIRSTKLEDSAMYFCASEKKGQGGEKLFFGSGTQLSVL.